These 5 T cell receptor beta chains were all obtained from the same sample, sequenced in a study of human T cells and chemical hapten exposure. Time point noted: patch test 1, 2 weeks after DPC sensitization. Indicated treatment: therapeutic diphenylcyclopropenone sensitization with weekly scalp DPC. TCRdb reprocessed the RACE reads via MiXCR and lists one record per CDR3 protein. The data contain around 50,000 distinct CDR3 sequences, 9.3% of them singletons. Sequencing was performed on whole blood, taken in connection with sensitization to the hapten diphenylcyclopropenone (DPC). These receptors were taken from a woman aged 45-65 years with alopecia areata. Some clones in this sample may be carry-over from other donors' samples.

This clonotype was counted many times. The chain joins TRBV6-5 to TRBJ2-2; D remains unclear. CDR1 is MNHEY and CDR2 is SVGAGI in the germline V gene. The CDR3 totals 14 residues. V lost 2 bases and J 4 bases, leaving 8 bases between the germline ends. CDR3 nucleotides: TGTGCCAGCAGTTACGGGGTCTCCACCGGGGAGCTGTTTTTT. Amino acids: CASSYGVSTGELFF.

This clonotype was counted at least ten times. V is TRBV20-1 and J is TRBJ1-2, with 10 nucleotides matching TRBD1. Trimming at V came to 5 bases and at J to 4 bases, leaving 7 bases not matched to a gene. The germline V gene has CDR1 DFQATT and CDR2 SNEGSKA (reference sequence). This CDR3 has 14 residues. DNA of the CDR3: TGCAGTGCTGTCCGACAGGGGGCTAGCTATGGCTACACCTTC. The encoded protein is CSAVRQGASYGYTF.

This clonotype appeared many times. This chain uses TRBV6-2 or TRBV6-3 with TRBJ2-2, with D possibly being TRBD2 (5 bases). This CDR3 comprises 13 residues. V lost 4 bases and J lost 6, with 9 bases in between. Per germline, CDR1 MNHEY and CDR2 SVGEGT. The CDR3 coding sequence is TGTGCCAGCAGTTTGCGGGTCTCCGGGGAGCTGTTTTTT. Encoded protein: CASSLRVSGELFF.

The chain joins TRBV29-1 to TRBJ2-3, with 8 positions matching TRBD2. This CDR3 is built from 12 residues. With V trimmed by 7 bases and J by 8 bases, 8 bases remained unmatched. CDR1 is SQVTM and CDR2 is ANQGSEA in the germline V gene. The CDR3 nucleotides read TGCAGCGGCGGGACTAGTCGTGTTACGCAGTATTTT. Translation gives CSGGTSRVTQYF.

This clonotype appeared many times. This chain joins TRBV28 and TRBJ2-6; 7 bases line up with TRBD1. V trimming: 4 bases; J trimming: 4 bases; junction bases outside the gene matches: 16. Germline assignment: CDR1 MDHEN and CDR2 SYDVKM. The CDR3 has 19 amino acids. CDR3 DNA sequence: TGTGCCAGCAGTTCCCCCCGGGACAGTCACTTGGGAGGGGCCAACGTCCTGACTTTC. It is translated as CASSSPRDSHLGGANVLTF.